This entry lists 8 T cell receptor beta chains sequenced from one sample in a study of T cells in Graves' hyperthyroidism and ophthalmopathy (dated by TCRdb to about 2019). The method behind the library was multiplex PCR. TCRdb names Illumina HiSeq 2000 as the instrument used. Amplification of TCR beta CDR3 regions was carried out from RNA transcripts. The first round of RT-PCR for the TCR CDR3 was performed with the HTBI primer set and the Qiagen OneStep RT-PCR kit. TCRdb redid the processing of the public reads, applying fastp at Q25 and MiXCR, and retained in-frame beta chains. A single entry per CDR3 protein holds the most common genes and DNA from its merged rows. For this sample there are approximately 490,000 distinct CDR3 sequences; roughly 22% appear just once. The ten top clones hold 49% of the sample. Source material: blood. The origin of the receptors is a woman aged 70-85 years with Graves' ophthalmopathy.

V is TRBV30 and J is TRBJ2-1; tentative D call: TRBD2 (5 bases). Trimming pared 3 bases from V and 7 bases from J, leaving 13 bases between. This CDR3 comprises 13 residues. CDR1 and CDR2 (germline): GTSNPN, SVGIG (reference sequence). This chain's CDR3 is CAWRRHGVNEQFF. The CDR3 DNA reads TGTGCCTGGAGACGGCACGGGGTGAATGAGCAGTTCTTC.

The chain carries TRBV30 and TRBJ1-4; no reliable D call. The germline V gene encodes CDR1 GTSNPN and CDR2 SVGIG (reference sequence). This CDR3 is 14 amino acids long. The V gene lost 2 bases and the J gene lost 0 bases, with 7 bases spanning the gap. The CDR3 nucleotides are TGTGCCTGGAGTTTACGGTCAACTAATGAAAAACTGTTTTTT. This sequence encodes CAWSLRSTNEKLFF.

This clonotype was seen a single time. The chain recombines TRBV5-1 with TRBJ1-1; tentatively, D is TRBD1 (5 bases). The CDR3 consists of 15 residues. CDR1 SGHRS and CDR2 YFSETQ come from the germline V gene. V lost 4 bases to trimming and J lost 2 bases, with 15 bases between them. CDR3 protein: CASSPLAGPNTEAFF. The CDR3 DNA follows: TGCGCCAGCAGCCCCCTTGCAGGGCCAAACACTGAAGCTTTCTTT.

The chain has TRBV11-2 and TRBJ2-1; a possible D gene is TRBD2 (6 bases). This CDR3 contains 16 residues. In germline, CDR1 is SGHAT, CDR2 FQNNGV. V gave up 2 bases and J gave up 3 bases, with 14 bases separating them. CDR3 DNA: TGTGCCAGCAGCTTATGGCTTAGCGGAAACTACAATGAGCAGTTCTTC. The encoded protein is CASSLWLSGNYNEQFF. Complete variable domain (other parts from reference TRBV11-2 and TRBJ2-1): EAGVAQSPRYKIIEKRQSVAFWCNPISGHATLYWYQQILGQGPKLLIQFQNNGVVDDSQLPKDRFSAERLKGVDSTLKIQPAKLEDSAVYLCASSLWLSGNYNEQFFGPGTRLTVL.

This clonotype appeared a few times. The gene calls are TRBV20-1 and TRBJ1-2; 9 nucleotides match TRBD1. There are 15 residues in the CDR3. The V segment lost 1 base and the J segment 4 bases; nucleotides outside the gene matches: 7. CDR1 and CDR2 from the germline V gene are DFQATT and SNEGSKA (reference sequence). The CDR3 here is CSARADRGSSYGYTF. CDR3 in DNA: TGCAGTGCTAGAGCTGACAGGGGGTCCAGCTATGGCTACACCTTC.

This clonotype was recorded many times. This chain links TRBV10-3 with TRBJ1-1; D possibly corresponds to TRBD1 (5 bases). Germline V gene data show CDR1 as ENHRY and CDR2 as SYGVKD. The CDR3 is 15 amino acids. With 0 bases removed from V and 1 base from J, the gap between germline ends came to 9 bases. Here the CDR3 DNA reads TGTGCCATCAGTGAGTCGGGGGGAGGGAACACTGAAGCTTTCTTT. Amino acids: CAISESGGGNTEAFF.

The chain employs TRBV11-1 and TRBJ1-6; a possible D gene is TRBD1 (5 bases). Trimming took 7 bases from V and 6 from J, leaving 16 bases between them. This CDR3 has 15 amino acids. CDR1 SGHAT and CDR2 FQDESV come from the germline V gene (reference sequence). CDR3 nucleotide sequence: TGTGCCAGCACCTCGGAGGGACTACCTAATTCACCCCTCCACTTT. Translated: CASTSEGLPNSPLHF.

This clonotype came up many times. This chain links TRBV7-2 with TRBJ2-7; unclear D gene. Germline CDR1 and CDR2: SGHTA and FQGNSA. The germline V and J ends were trimmed by 2 bases and 4 bases, with 9 bases remaining between them. The CDR3 covers 13 residues. CDR3 DNA sequence: TGTGCCAGCAGCTTATTACAGCAATACGAGCAGTACTTC. Its protein product is CASSLLQQYEQYF.